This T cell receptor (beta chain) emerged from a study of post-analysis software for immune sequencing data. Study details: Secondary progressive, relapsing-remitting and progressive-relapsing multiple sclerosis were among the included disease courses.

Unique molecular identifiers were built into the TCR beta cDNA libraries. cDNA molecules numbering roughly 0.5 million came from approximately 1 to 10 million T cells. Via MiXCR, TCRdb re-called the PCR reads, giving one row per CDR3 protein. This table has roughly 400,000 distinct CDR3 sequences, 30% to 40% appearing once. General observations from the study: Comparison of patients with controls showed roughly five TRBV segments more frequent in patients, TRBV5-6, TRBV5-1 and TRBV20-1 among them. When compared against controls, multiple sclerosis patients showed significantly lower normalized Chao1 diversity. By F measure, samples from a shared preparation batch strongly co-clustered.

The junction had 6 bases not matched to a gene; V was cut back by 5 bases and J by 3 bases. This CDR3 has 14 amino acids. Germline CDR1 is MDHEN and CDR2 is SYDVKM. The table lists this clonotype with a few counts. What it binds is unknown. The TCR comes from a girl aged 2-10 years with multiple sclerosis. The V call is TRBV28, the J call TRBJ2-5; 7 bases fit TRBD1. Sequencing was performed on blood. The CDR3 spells CASSTVGTEETQYF. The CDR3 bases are TGTGCCAGCAGTACAGTCGGGACAGAAGAGACCCAGTACTTC.